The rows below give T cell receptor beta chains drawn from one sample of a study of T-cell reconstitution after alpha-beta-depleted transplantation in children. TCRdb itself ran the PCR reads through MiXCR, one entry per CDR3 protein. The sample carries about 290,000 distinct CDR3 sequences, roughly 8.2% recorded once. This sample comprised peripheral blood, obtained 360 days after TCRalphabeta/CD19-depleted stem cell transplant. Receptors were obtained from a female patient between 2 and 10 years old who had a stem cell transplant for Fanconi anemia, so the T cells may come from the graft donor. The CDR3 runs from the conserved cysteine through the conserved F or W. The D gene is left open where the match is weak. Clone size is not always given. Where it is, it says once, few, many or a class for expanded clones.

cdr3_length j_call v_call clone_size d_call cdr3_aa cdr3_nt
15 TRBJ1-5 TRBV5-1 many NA CASSLAGVSNQPQHF TGCGCCAGCAGCTTGGCCGGAGTTAGCAATCAGCCCCAGCATTTT
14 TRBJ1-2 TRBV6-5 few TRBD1 CASSYRQGPYGYTF TGTGCCAGCAGTTACCGACAGGGTCCATATGGCTACACCTTC
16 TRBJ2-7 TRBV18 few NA CASSPGSGTTAYEQYF TGTGCCAGCTCACCAGGTTCAGGGACCACGGCCTACGAGCAGTACTTC
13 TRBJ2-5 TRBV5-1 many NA CASSFSQQETQYF TGCGCCAGCAGCTTTAGCCAACAAGAGACCCAGTACTTC
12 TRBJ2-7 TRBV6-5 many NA CASSYTGYEQYF TGTGCCAGCAGTTACACGGGCTACGAGCAGTACTTC
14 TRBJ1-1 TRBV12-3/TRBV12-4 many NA CASSSGGMNTEAFF TGTGCCAGCAGCTCGGGGGGCATGAACACTGAAGCTTTCTTT
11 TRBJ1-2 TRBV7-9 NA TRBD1 CASTRGHGYTF TGTGCCAGCACCAGGGGGCATGGCTACACCTTC
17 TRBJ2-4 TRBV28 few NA CASSLGVGSTAKNIQYF TGTGCCAGCAGTTTAGGGGTAGGCAGCACGGCCAAAAACATTCAGTACTTC
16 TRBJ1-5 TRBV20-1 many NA CSAPSSGWTSNQPQHF TGCAGTGCACCTAGCTCTGGCTGGACAAGTAATCAGCCCCAGCATTTT
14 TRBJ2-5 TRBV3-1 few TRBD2 CASSQTSGKETQYF TGTGCCAGCAGCCAGACTAGCGGAAAAGAGACCCAGTACTTC
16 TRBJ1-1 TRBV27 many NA CASRFRAQWQNTEAFF TGTGCCAGCAGGTTTCGGGCACAGTGGCAAAACACTGAAGCTTTCTTT
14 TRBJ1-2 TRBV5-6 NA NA CASSLGSREGGYTF TGTGCCAGCAGCTTGGGTTCCAGAGAAGGTGGCTACACCTTC
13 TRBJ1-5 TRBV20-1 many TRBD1 CSAIDRVNQPQHF TGCAGTGCTATTGACAGGGTTAATCAGCCCCAGCATTTT
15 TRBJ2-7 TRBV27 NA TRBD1 CASSVYRTGPYEQYF TGTGCCAGCAGCGTCTACAGGACAGGGCCCTACGAGCAGTACTTC
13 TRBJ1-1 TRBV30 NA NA CAWSKGGGTEAFF TGTGCCTGGAGCAAGGGCGGGGGCACTGAAGCTTTCTTT
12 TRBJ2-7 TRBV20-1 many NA CSAGHHGYEQYF TGCAGTGCGGGTCATCATGGGTACGAGCAGTACTTC
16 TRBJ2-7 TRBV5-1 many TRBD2 CASRPPGLSNTYEQYF TGCGCCAGCAGACCCCCGGGACTATCTAATACCTACGAGCAGTACTTC
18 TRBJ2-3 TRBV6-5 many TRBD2 CASSYSSGGYSYTDTQYF TGTGCCAGCAGTTATTCTAGCGGGGGGTATTCTTACACAGATACGCAGTATTTT
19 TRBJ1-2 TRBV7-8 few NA CASSLGSRPGGRASYGYTF TGTGCCAGCAGCTTAGGGAGCCGACCTGGGGGCAGAGCGAGCTATGGCTACACCTTC
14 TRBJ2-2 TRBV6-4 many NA CASSDSGETGELFF TGTGCCAGCAGTGACTCGGGGGAGACCGGGGAGCTGTTTTTT
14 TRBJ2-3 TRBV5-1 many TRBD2 CASSNSGTGDTQYF TGCGCCAGCAGCAATAGCGGGACCGGAGATACGCAGTATTTT
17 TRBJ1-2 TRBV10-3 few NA CAISESRDQRSRRGYTF TGTGCCATCAGTGAGTCGAGGGATCAGAGGAGCCGGCGTGGCTACACCTTC
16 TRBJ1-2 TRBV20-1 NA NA CSARDRRTAILYGYTF TGCAGTGCTAGAGACCGACGGACAGCCATACTCTATGGCTACACCTTC
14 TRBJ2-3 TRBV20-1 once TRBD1 CSVPRGQSTDTQYF TGCAGTGTCCCAAGGGGGCAGAGCACAGATACGCAGTATTTT
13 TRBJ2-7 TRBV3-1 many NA CASSPLGGVVQYF TGTGCCAGCAGCCCCCTTGGAGGGGTTGTGCAGTACTTC
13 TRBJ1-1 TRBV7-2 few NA CASNRALNTEAFF TGTGCCAGCAACCGGGCCCTTAACACTGAAGCTTTCTTT
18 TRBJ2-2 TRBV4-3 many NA CASSQDLVPRKNTGELFF TGCGCCAGCAGCCAAGATCTTGTCCCGAGAAAGAACACCGGGGAGCTGTTTTTT
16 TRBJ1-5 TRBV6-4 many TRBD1 CASSDSPGQGMEPQHF TGTGCCAGCAGTGACTCCCCTGGACAGGGTATGGAGCCCCAGCATTTT
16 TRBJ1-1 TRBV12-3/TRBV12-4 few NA CASSFLGGLGNTEAFF TGTGCCAGCAGTTTTTTGGGGGGCCTCGGGAACACTGAAGCTTTCTTT
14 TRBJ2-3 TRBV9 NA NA CASSPEARSDTQYF TGTGCCAGCAGCCCAGAGGCGAGGTCAGATACGCAGTATTTT
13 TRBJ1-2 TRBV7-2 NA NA CASSSLWNYGYTF TGTGCCAGCAGCTCCTTGTGGAACTATGGCTACACCTTC
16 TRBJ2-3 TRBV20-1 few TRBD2 CSAREGLAGGTDTQYF TGCAGTGCTAGAGAAGGACTAGCGGGGGGCACAGATACGCAGTATTTT
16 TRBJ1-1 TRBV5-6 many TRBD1 CASSSRFPGQGAGAFF TGTGCCAGCAGCTCTCGATTTCCGGGACAGGGGGCGGGAGCTTTCTTT
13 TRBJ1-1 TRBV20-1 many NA CSARGSPVTEAFF TGCAGTGCTAGAGGTTCCCCGGTCACTGAAGCTTTCTTT
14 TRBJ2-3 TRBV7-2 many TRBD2 CASRGGYWSDTQYF TGTGCCAGCAGGGGGGGGTATTGGTCAGATACGCAGTATTTT
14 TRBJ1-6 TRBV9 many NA CASSTTGRNSPLHF TGTGCCAGCAGCACTACAGGGCGTAATTCACCCCTCCACTTT
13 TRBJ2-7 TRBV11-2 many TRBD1 CASSSGTEYEQYF TGTGCCAGCAGCTCCGGGACAGAATACGAGCAGTACTTC
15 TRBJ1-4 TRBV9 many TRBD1 CASSVAGTGYEKLFF TGTGCCAGCAGCGTAGCCGGGACAGGGTATGAAAAACTGTTTTTT
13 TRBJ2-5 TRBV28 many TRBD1 CASRPGGSETQYF TGTGCCAGCAGGCCAGGGGGCTCAGAGACCCAGTACTTC
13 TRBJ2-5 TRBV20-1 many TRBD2 CSASRGGLETQYF TGCAGTGCTAGCCGGGGGGGCCTTGAGACCCAGTACTTC
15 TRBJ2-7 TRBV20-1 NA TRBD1 CSASPPGQGTYEQYF TGCAGTGCTAGCCCTCCGGGACAGGGGACCTACGAGCAGTACTTC
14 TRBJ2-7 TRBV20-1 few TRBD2 CSAIIPSGPYEQYF TGCAGTGCTATCATCCCTAGCGGTCCCTACGAGCAGTACTTC
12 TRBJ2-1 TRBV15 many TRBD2 CATSTYSGGEFF TGTGCCACCAGCACCTACAGCGGGGGCGAGTTCTTC
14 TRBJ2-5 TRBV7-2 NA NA CASSVLGGGETQYF TGTGCCAGCAGCGTCTTGGGTGGGGGGGAGACCCAGTACTTC
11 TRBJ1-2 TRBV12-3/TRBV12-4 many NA CASSLEVGYTF TGTGCCAGCAGTTTGGAGGTCGGGTACACCTTC
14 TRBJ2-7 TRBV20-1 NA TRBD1 CSAPRTGYSYEQYF TGCAGTGCTCCTCGGACAGGATACTCCTACGAGCAGTACTTC
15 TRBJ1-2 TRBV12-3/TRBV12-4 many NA CASSLDGTLNYGYTF TGTGCCAGCAGTTTAGATGGGACACTTAACTATGGCTACACCTTC
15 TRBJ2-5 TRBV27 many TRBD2 CASSLGLAGSKTQYF TGTGCCAGCAGTTTAGGACTAGCGGGGTCGAAGACCCAGTACTTC
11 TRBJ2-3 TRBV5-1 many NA CASSFGVTVVF TGCGCCAGCAGCTTCGGAGTCACCGTGGTATTT
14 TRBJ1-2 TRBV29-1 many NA CSVEEPQSIYGYTF TGCAGCGTTGAAGAACCCCAATCAATCTATGGCTACACCTTC
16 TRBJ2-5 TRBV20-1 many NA CSASRDFMEGKETQYF TGCAGTGCTAGCCGTGACTTTATGGAGGGAAAAGAGACCCAGTACTTC
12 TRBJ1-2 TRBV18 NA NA CASSPPGRGYTF TGTGCCAGCTCACCACCAGGGAGAGGCTACACCTTC
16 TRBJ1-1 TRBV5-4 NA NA CASSLEVSGANTEAFF TGTGCCAGCAGCTTGGAAGTTTCGGGGGCGAACACTGAAGCTTTCTTT
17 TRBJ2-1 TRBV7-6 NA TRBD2 CASSLDVLAGRNNEQFF TGTGCCAGCAGCTTAGACGTACTAGCGGGGAGGAACAATGAGCAGTTCTTC
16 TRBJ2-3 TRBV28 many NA CASSPPRVGSTDTQYF TGTGCCAGCAGCCCCCCCAGGGTTGGGAGCACAGATACGCAGTATTTT
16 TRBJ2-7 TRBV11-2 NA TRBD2 CASSLDGLAVPYEQYF TGTGCCAGCAGCTTAGATGGGCTAGCGGTGCCCTACGAGCAGTACTTC
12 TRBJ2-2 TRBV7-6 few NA CASSPHTGELFF TGTGCCAGCAGCCCCCATACCGGGGAGCTGTTTTTT
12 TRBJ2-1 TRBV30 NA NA CAWSGGSYEQFF TGTGCCTGGAGTGGGGGTAGCTATGAGCAGTTCTTC
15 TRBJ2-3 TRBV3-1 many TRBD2 CASSQDVASGGPQYF TGTGCCAGCAGCCAAGATGTGGCTAGCGGGGGACCGCAGTATTTT